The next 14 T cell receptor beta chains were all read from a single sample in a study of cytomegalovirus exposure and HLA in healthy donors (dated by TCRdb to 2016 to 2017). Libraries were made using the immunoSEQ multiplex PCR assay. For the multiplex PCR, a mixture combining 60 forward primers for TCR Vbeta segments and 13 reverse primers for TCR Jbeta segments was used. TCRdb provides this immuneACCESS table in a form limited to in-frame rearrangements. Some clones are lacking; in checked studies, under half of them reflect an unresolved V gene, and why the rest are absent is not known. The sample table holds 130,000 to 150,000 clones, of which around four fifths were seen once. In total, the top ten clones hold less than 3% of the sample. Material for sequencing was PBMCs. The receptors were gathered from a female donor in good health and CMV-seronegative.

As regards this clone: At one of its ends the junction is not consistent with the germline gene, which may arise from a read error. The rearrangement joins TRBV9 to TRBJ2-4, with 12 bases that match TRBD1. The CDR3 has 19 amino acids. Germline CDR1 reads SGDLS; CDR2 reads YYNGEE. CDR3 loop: CASSRGQGASQGPKNIQYF. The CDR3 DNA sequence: TGTGCCAGCAGCAGGGGACAGGGGGCGAGTCAGGGGCCCAAAAATATTCAGTACTTC.

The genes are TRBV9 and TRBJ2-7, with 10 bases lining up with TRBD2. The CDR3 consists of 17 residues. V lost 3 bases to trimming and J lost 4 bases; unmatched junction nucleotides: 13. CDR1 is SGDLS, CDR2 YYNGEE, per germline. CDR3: CASSGGLAGAPGYEQYF. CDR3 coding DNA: TGTGCCAGCAGCGGGGGGCTAGCGGGAGCTCCGGGGTACGAGCAGTACTTC.

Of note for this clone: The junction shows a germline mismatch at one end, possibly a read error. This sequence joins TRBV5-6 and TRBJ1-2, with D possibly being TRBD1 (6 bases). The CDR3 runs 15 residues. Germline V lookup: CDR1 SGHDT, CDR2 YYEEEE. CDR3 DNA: TGTGCCAGCAGCTTGGATCCCTACAGGGACTATGGCTACCCCTTC. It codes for CASSLDPYRDYGYPF.

This CDR3 reads CAANGLAWETQYF. For the CDR3, the DNA is TGTGCCGCAAACGGACTAGCTTGGGAGACCCAGTACTTC. This sequence joins TRBV2 and TRBJ2-5; 8 bases are a match to TRBD2. V shed 11 bases, J shed 5 bases, and the junction held 10 bases outside the gene matches. CDR3 length: 13 residues. Germline CDR1 reads SNHLY; CDR2 reads FYNNEI.

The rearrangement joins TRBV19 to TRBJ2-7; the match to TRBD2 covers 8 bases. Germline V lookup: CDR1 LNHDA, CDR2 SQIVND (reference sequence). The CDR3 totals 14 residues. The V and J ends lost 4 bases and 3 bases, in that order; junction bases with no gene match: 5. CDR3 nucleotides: TGTGCCAGTAGTAGGGTCGGGACTAGCTACGAGCAGTACTTC. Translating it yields CASSRVGTSYEQYF.

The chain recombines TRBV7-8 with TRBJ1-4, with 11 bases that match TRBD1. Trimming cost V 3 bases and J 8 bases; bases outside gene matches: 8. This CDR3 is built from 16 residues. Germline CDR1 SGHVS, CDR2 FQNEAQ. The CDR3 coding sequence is TGTGCCAGCAGCTTTCCCGGACAGGGGGCGGAGGAAAAACTGTTTTTT. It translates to CASSFPGQGAEEKLFF.

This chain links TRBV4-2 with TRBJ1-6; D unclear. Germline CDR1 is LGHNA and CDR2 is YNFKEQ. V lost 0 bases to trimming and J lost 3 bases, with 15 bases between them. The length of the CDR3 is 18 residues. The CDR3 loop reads CASSQEWQPAGYNSPLHF. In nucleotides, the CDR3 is TGTGCCAGCAGCCAAGAATGGCAGCCGGCGGGCTATAATTCACCCCTCCACTTT.

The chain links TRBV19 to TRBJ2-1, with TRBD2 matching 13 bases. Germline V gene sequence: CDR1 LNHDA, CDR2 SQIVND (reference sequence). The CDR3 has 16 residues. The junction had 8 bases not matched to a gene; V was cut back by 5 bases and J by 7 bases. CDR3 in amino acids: CASSLRTSGSRNEQFF. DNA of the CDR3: TGTGCCAGTAGTCTCCGGACTAGCGGGAGTAGGAATGAGCAGTTCTTC.

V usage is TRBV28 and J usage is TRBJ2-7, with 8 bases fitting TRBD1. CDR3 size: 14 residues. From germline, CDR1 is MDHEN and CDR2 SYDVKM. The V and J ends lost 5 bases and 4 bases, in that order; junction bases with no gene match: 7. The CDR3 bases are TGTGCCAGCAGTACCGGGACAGGCAGGTACGAGCAGTACTTC. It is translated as CASSTGTGRYEQYF. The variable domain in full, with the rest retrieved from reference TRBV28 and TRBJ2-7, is DVKVTQSSRYLVKRTGEKVFLECVQDMDHENMFWYRQDPGLGLRLIYFSYDVKMKEKGDIPEGYSVSREKKERFSLILESASTNQTSMYLCASSTGTGRYEQYFGPGTRLTVT.

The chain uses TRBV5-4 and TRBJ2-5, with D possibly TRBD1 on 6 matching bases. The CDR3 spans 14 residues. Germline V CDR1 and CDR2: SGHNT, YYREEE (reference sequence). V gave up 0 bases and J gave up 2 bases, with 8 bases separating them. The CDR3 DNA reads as TGTGCCAGCAGCTTGGCAGGGGTGCAAGAGACCCAGTACTTC. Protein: CASSLAGVQETQYF.

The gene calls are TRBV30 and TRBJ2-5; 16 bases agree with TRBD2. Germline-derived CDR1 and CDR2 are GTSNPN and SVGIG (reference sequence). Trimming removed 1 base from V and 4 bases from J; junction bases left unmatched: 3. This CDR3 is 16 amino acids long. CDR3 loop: CAWSAGTSGRGETQYF. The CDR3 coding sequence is TGTGCCTGGAGTGCCGGGACTAGCGGGAGGGGAGAGACCCAGTACTTC.

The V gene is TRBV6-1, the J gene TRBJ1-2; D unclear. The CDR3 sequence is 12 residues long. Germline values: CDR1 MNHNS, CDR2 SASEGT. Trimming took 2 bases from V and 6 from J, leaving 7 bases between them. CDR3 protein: CASSETKHGYTF. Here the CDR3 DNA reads TGTGCCAGCAGTGAAACCAAGCATGGCTACACCTTC.

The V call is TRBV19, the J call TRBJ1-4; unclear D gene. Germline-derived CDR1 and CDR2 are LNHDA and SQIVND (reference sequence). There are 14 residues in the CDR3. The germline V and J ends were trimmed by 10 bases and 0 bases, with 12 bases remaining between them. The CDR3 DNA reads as TGTGCCACTGGGGAGGTAACAACTAATGAAAAACTGTTTTTT. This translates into CATGEVTTNEKLFF.

As DNA, the CDR3 is TGTGCCAGCAGTTCTAGGGGCCCCGTAACTGAAGCTTTCTTT. Its translation is CASSSRGPVTEAFF. V gene TRBV6-5 combines with J gene TRBJ1-1; maybe TRBD1 (5 bases). This CDR3 spans 14 amino acids. Trimming pared 4 bases from V and 5 bases from J, leaving 14 bases between. CDR1 is MNHEY, CDR2 SVGAGI, per germline.